This TCR beta chain was observed in a study of patients and donors after allogeneic stem cell transplantation. This clonotype has more than one count but fewer than ten. Using its own MiXCR run on the RT-PCR reads, TCRdb lists one record per CDR3 protein. The sample includes a few hundred thousand distinct CDR3 sequences, roughly an eighth of them seen just once. The CDR3 is 15 amino acids. J lost 7 bases, V lost 6 bases, and 10 bases had no gene match. Germline V gives CDR1 ENHRY, CDR2 SYGVKD. Sequencing was performed on blood, either unsorted or a sorted T cell fraction (not recorded which). The chain uses TRBV10-3 and TRBJ2-7; 12 nucleotides match TRBD1. This TCR was recovered from a human donor who was either an allogeneic HSCT recipient or a stem cell or donor lymphocyte infusion donor (not recorded which). It is not recorded whose cells these are; they may come from a transplant donor. The CDR3 coding sequence is TGTGCCATCAGCCAGGGGGGGGACAGGGGGCGAGAGCAGTACTTC. Translated: CAISQGGDRGREQYF.